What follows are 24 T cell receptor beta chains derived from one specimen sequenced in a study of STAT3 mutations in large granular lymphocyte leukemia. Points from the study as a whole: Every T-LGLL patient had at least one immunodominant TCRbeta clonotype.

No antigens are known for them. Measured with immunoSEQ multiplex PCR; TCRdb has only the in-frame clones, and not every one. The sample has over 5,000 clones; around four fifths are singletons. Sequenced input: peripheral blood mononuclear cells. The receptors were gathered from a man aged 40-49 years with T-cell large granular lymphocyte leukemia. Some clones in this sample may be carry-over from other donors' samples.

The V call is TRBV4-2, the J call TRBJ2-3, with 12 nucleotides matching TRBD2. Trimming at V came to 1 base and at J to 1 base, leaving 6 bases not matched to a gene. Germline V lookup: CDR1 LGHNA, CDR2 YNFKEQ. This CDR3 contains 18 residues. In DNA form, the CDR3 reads TGTGCCAGCAGCCAAGGGCAGGGACTAGCGGGCCGCACAGATACGCAGTATTTT. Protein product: CASSQGQGLAGRTDTQYF.

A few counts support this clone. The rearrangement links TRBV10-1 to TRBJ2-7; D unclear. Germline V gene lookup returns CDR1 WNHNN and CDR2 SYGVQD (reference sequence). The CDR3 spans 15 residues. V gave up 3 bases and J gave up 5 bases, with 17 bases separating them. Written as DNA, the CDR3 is TGCGCCAGCAGTGACCCTACGGACCCTAGGAACGAGCAGTACTTC. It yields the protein CASSDPTDPRNEQYF.

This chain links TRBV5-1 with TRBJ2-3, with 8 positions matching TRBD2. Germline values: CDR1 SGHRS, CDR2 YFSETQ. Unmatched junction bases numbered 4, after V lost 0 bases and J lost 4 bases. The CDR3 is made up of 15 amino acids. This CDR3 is CASSLGAGGSDTQYF. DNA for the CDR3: TGCGCCAGCAGCTTGGGTGCGGGAGGATCAGATACGCAGTATTTT.

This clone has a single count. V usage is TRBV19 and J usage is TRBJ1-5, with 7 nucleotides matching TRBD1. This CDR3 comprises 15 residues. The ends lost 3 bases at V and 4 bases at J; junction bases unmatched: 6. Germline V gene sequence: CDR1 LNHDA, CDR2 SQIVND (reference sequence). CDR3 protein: CASSMWSGGNQPQHF. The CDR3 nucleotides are TGTGCCAGTAGTATGTGGTCAGGGGGGAATCAGCCCCAGCATTTT.

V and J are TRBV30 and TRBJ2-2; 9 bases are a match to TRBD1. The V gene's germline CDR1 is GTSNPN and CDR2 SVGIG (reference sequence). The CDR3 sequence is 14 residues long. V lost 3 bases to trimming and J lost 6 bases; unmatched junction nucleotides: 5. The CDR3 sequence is CAWSRGQGSGELFF. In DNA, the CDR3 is TGTGCCTGGAGCAGGGGACAGGGATCCGGGGAGCTGTTTTTT.

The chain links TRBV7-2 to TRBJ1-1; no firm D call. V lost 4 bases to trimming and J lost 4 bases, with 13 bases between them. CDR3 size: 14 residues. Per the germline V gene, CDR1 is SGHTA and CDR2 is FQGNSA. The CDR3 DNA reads TGTGCCAGCAGCTCGAGCCGGCAGCCCACTGAAGCTTTCTTT. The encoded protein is CASSSSRQPTEAFF.

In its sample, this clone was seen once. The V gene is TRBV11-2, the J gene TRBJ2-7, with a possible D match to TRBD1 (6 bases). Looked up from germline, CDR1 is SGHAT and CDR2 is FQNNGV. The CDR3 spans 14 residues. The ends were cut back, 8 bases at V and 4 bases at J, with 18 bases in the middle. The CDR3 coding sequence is TGTGCCAGCTCTCCAGAGGGGGATCTGTACGAGCAGTACTTC. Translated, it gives CASSPEGDLYEQYF.

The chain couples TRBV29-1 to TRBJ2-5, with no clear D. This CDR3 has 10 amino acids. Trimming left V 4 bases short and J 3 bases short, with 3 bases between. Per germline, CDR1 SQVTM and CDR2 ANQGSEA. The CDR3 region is CSVAEETQYF. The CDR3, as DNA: TGCAGCGTTGCCGAAGAGACCCAGTACTTC. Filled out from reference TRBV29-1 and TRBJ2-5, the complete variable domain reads SAVISQKPSRDICQRGTSLTIQCQVDSQVTMMFWYRQQPGQSLTLIATANQGSEATYESGFVIDKFPISRPNLTFSTLTVSNMSPEDSSIYLCSVAEETQYFGPGTRLLVL.

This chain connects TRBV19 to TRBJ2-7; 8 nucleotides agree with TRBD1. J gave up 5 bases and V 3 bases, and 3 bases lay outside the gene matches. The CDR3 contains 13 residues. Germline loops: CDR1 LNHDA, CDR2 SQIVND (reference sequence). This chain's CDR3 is CASSIRGRDEQYF. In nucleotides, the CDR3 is TGTGCCAGTAGTATCAGGGGGCGTGACGAGCAGTACTTC.

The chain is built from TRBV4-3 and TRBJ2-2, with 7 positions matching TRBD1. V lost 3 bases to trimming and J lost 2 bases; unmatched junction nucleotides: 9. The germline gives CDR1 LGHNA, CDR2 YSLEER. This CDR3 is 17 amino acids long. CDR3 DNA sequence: TGCGCCAGCAGCCAGACCCCCCAGGGGGTCAACACCGGGGAGCTGTTTTTT. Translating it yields CASSQTPQGVNTGELFF.

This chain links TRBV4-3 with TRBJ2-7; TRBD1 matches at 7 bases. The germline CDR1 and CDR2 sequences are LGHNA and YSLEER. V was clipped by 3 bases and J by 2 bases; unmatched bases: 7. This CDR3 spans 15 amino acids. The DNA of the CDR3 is TGCGCCAGCAGCCATCTCCACAGGGGAACCTACGAGCAGTACTTC. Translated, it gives CASSHLHRGTYEQYF.

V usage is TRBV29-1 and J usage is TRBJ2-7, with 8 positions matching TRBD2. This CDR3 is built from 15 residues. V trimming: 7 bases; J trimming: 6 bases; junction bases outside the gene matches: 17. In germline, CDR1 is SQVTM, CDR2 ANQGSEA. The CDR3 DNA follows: TGCAGCGCAACTGCCCCCTCGGGAGGGAACGGCGAGCAGTACTTC. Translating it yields CSATAPSGGNGEQYF.

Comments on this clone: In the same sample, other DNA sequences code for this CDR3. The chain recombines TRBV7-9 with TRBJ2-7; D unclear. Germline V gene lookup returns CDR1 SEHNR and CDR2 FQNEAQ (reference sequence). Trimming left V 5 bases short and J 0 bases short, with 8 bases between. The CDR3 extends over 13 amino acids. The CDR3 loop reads CASSLPGSYEQYF. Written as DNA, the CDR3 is TGTGCCAGCAGCCTCCCGGGCTCCTACGAGCAGTACTTC.

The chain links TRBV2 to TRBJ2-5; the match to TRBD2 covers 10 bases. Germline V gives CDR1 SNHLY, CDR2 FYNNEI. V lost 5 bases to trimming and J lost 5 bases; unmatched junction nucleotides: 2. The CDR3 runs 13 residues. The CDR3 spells CASSSGRGETQYF. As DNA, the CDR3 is TGTGCCAGCAGTAGCGGGAGGGGCGAGACCCAGTACTTC.

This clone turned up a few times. The CDR3 spells CASSVAARGSGETQYF. The CDR3 bases are TGTGCCAGCAGCGTAGCCGCTAGGGGGTCGGGAGAGACCCAGTACTTC. V is TRBV9 and J is TRBJ2-5, with D possibly being TRBD1 (6 bases). V was pared by 0 bases and J by 4 bases, with 16 bases between. The CDR3 is made up of 16 amino acids. Looked up from germline, CDR1 is SGDLS and CDR2 is YYNGEE.

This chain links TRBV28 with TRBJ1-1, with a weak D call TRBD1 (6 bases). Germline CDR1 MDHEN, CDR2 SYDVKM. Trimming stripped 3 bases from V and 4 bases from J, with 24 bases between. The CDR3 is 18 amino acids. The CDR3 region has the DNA TGTGCCAGCAGTTTCCAGGGAATGGTGGGGCTAGGGGGCACTGAAGCTTTCTTT. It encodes CASSFQGMVGLGGTEAFF.

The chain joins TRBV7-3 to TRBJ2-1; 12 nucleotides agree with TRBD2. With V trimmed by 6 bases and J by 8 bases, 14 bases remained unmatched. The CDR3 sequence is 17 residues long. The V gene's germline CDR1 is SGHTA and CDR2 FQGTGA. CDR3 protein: CASSRTGTSGPGDEQFF. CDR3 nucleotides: TGTGCCAGCAGTCGCACCGGGACTAGCGGGCCGGGGGATGAGCAGTTCTTC.

DNA of the CDR3: TGTGCCAGCAGCTCCAGGGGCCACAATGAGCAGTTCTTC. It encodes CASSSRGHNEQFF. The chain recombines TRBV7-9 with TRBJ2-1; D is possibly TRBD1 (6 bases). CDR1 is SEHNR and CDR2 is FQNEAQ in the germline V gene (reference sequence). Trimming removed 4 bases at V and 5 bases at J, with 9 bases between. The CDR3 covers 13 residues.

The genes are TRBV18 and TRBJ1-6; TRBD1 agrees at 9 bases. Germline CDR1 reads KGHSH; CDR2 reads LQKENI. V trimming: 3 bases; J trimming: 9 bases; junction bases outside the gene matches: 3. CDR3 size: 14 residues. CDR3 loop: CASSPDRGGSPLHF. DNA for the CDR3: TGTGCCAGCTCACCGGACAGGGGCGGTTCACCCCTCCACTTT.

The CDR3 nucleotides are TGTGCCAGTAGTAGTAAGGGACTAGCGGGAGGCAATGAGCAGTTCTTC. Translating it yields CASSSKGLAGGNEQFF. The V call is TRBV19, the J call TRBJ2-1; 15 positions agree with TRBD2. In germline, CDR1 is LNHDA, CDR2 SQIVND (reference sequence). CDR3 length: 16 residues. Unmatched junction bases numbered 4, after V lost 4 bases and J lost 6 bases.

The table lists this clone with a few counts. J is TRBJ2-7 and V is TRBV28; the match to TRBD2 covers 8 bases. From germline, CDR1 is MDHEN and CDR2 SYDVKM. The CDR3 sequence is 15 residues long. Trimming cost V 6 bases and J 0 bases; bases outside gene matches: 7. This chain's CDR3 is CASSPPGGSSYEQYF. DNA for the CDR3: TGTGCCAGCAGCCCCCCGGGAGGGTCCTCCTACGAGCAGTACTTC.

CDR3 amino acids: CASSYPGPGEQYF. The CDR3 coding sequence is TGCGCCAGCAGTTATCCGGGGCCGGGGGAGCAGTACTTC. The rearrangement joins TRBV10-2 to TRBJ2-7; D possibly matches TRBD1 or TRBD2 (5 bases each). The CDR3 is 13 amino acids. In germline, CDR1 is WSHSY, CDR2 SAAADI. The V gene lost 5 bases and the J gene lost 7 bases, with 15 bases spanning the gap.

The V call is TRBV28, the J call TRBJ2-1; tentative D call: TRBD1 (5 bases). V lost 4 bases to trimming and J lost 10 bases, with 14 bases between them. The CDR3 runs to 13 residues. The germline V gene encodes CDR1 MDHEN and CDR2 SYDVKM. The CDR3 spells CASSSPRGQEQFF. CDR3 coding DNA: TGTGCCAGCAGTTCGCCAAGGGGTCAAGAGCAGTTCTTC.

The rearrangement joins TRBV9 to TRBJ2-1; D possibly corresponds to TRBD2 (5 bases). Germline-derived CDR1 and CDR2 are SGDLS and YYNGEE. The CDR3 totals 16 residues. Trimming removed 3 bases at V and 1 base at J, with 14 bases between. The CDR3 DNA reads TGTGCCAGCAGCGACAGAAGGCGGGCGTCCTACAATGAGCAGTTCTTC. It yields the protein CASSDRRRASYNEQFF.